This T cell receptor beta chain was found in a study of cytomegalovirus exposure and HLA in healthy donors (dated by TCRdb to the late 2010s). In terms of the full investigation: An earlier analysis of several hundred of the donors reported approximately 300 Gb of sequence data and about 120 million unique TCR beta sequences obtained from around 190 million T cells. An early release covering 550 to 650 HLA-typed donors comprised roughly 300 gigabases of sequencing data and 65 million to 100 million unique TCR sequences. Of the roughly 390 genotyped donors, about 84% fell in the genetic ancestry cluster associated with self-reported Caucasian donors. The study was designed to test whether signatures of past pathogen exposure could be identified by cataloging public T cell receptors. The study used immunosequencing to profile the T cell repertoires of under 700 subjects and linked those repertoires to cytomegalovirus serostatus. Along with the roughly 700-subject first cohort, a separate validation cohort of around 120 different subjects was used. High-throughput TCR immunosequencing, statistical association of individual TCRs with disease status, and machine learning were combined to predict cytomegalovirus infection status. In a later analysis, previously published TCR beta repertoires from 666 donors were re-analyzed and high-resolution HLA genotyping was added so that TCR occurrence patterns could be studied. In the later analysis, no new phenotypic data were used to find candidate immune exposures; instead, reliance was placed on TCR beta sequences and their occurrence across donors. An earlier analysis of 587 of the donors applied high-throughput TCR beta sequencing to assess whether each TCR beta V gene segment acted as functional or pseudogenic. Donor age, sex, ethnicity and CMV serostatus were compiled together with the repertoire data. In a later genetic analysis, genome-wide SNP genotypes for about 55% of the 666 donors were used, and that subset was treated as a discovery cohort. All discovery cohort repertoires had been generated using a single sequencing platform. Both class I and class II loci were covered by HLA typing, at four-digit resolution. The number of donors typed differed by locus, with about 629-640 for A, B, C, DRB1 and DQB1, around 520 for DQA1, 600 to 610 for DPA1, and over 400 for DPB1. About 5 DR-DQ haplotypes were handled as single units for association and clustering, since linkage in the cohort was strong. Among roughly 370 genotyped donors of the cohort, an average of around 240,000 unique TCR beta nucleotide sequences were sequenced per donor, roughly 18% of them non-productive. The paper's findings and limits, for the study overall: In a later analysis, several top co-occurrence clusters were reported to appear linked to parvovirus B19, influenza, CMV and Epstein-Barr virus. The authors suggested that the approach could potentially be extended to other disease states and immunological phenotypes. Presence/absence analyses assumed roughly uniform sequencing depth across donors, an assumption that may not hold. The earlier analysis of approximately 540 of the donors excluded roughly 16 rarely observed V segments, including chromosome 9 orphons, because counts were too low. In this cohort, only TCR beta chains were sequenced, and detectable features were limited by the absence of alpha or paired-chain data. Compared with the approximately 670-donor mean, donors in an Asian-associated ancestry cluster had fewer N-insertions in productive TCRs, according to a later genetic analysis. The classifier was reported to diagnose cytomegalovirus status with high specificity and sensitivity in both the original and validation cohorts. The only immune exposure information available for the cohort was CMV serostatus. In a later genetic analysis, a missense DCLRE1C variant was associated with V-gene and J-gene trimming of TCR beta chains, and the association was replicated in an independent cohort. In an earlier analysis of around 600 of the donors, most TCR beta V segments were observed in productive rearrangements about 87% or about 30% of the time, broadly matching IMGT annotations. Correlated functional status among segregating V segments might be attributable to linkage disequilibrium, but an unknown experimental factor could not be ruled out. Assigning TCR associations to individual alleles was difficult when HLA alleles, especially DR and DQ, strongly co-occurred. The study listed 150 to 200 TCR beta chains as associated with cytomegalovirus. In a later analysis, 15,000 to 20,000 TCR beta sequences were associated with specific HLA alleles at a false discovery rate of 0.05. Because the 87-base-pair reads could not distinguish some IMGT-functional V segments, including TRBV6-2 and TRBV6-3, those segments were excluded. In a later analysis, HLA-associated TCR beta chains were found to be more clonally expanded and to have lower generation probabilities than equally common non-associated chains. Most CMV-associated TCR beta chains appeared to be HLA-restricted in a later analysis, and the HLA associations seemed to be driven largely by CMV exposure. In a later analysis, the rate of TCR association differed among HLA loci, with DRB1 alleles having the most associated TCRs and HLA-C alleles having the fewest. Three of the identified cytomegalovirus-associated TCR beta chains were confirmed in vitro to be specific for cytomegalovirus antigens. HLA typing was unavailable for some donors at each locus, so association tests used only the typed subset. Across donors, most TCR sequences were observed very rarely, whereas some public TCRs were present in many individuals. A cluster of highly shared sequence variants was judged likely to be a technical artifact of the sequencing pipeline. A further reported finding was that TCR beta sequences accurately predicted the HLA-A and HLA-B alleles for most subjects in the first cohort.

The cohort comprised some 680 healthy bone marrow donors. All cohort members were sampled while nominally healthy, although unrecorded immune exposures were likely present. The donor tested CMV seronegative and was one of the 352 seronegative cohort members. A peripheral blood sample was provided by each donor, and peripheral blood mononuclear cells were used for TCR beta sequencing. The Qiagen DNeasy Blood Extraction Kit was used to extract genomic DNA from the blood cell samples. Notes on this clone: Its antigen is still unknown. No qualities accompany the bases; no much larger clone lies one base away.

Library creation used the immunoSEQ multiplex PCR assay. A mixture of 60 forward primers for TCR Vbeta segments and 13 reverse primers for TCR Jbeta segments was used in the multiplex PCR. The CDR3 region of rearranged TCR beta genes was amplified from genomic DNA by a multiplex PCR assay. Amplified TCR beta libraries were sequenced as 87-base-pair reads on the Illumina HiSeq System. Turning to the authors' computational methods: In a later analysis, 80 million or so unique TCR beta chains were counted across the 650 to 700 repertoires, and around 10 million of these chains were shared by at least two donors. Raw reads were error-corrected and collapsed into unique sequences with a nearest-neighbor algorithm that merged closely related sequences to remove PCR and sequencing errors. To assign V, D and J gene segments, CDR3 sequences were aligned to IMGT reference sequences. For a sequence to be retained, at least a six-nucleotide match to both a V gene segment and a J gene segment was required. A rearrangement was called productive if the CDR3 had no stop codons and remained in frame with V and J, and every other rearrangement was called non-productive. CDR3 was defined according to IMGT convention as the region running from the second conserved V-encoded cysteine to the conserved J-encoded phenylalanine. The earlier analysis of 500 to 750 of the donors excluded any sequence lacking an unambiguous match to a single V gene segment. An earlier analysis of about 590 of the donors classified V segments as functional when productive rearrangements were above 56.7% and as segregating when the standard deviation between donors was above 5%. To diagnose cytomegalovirus status from the catalog of TCR beta chain sequences, a statistical classification framework was built. V and J gene assignment, in a later analysis, came from comparing TCR nucleotide sequences with IMGT/GENE-DB human TR gene sequences. In a later analysis, CDR3 sequences and most-parsimonious VDJ recombination scenarios were assigned using the TCRdist pipeline. In a later analysis, each TCR beta chain was defined by its CDR3 amino acid sequence together with its V-gene family, and reads without a unique V-gene family were excluded. As a way to deal with suspected cross-contamination and a sequencing artifact, a later analysis dropped 500 to 700 nucleotide sequences that were highly shared and had low generation probability. In a later analysis, a clonal expansion index for each public chain was calculated from normalized within-repertoire ranks of inferred template counts. In a later analysis, generation probabilities were computed with a VDJ recombination model fitted to out-of-frame rearrangements, and the resulting probabilities were checked against IGoR. Hypergeometric tests were used in a later analysis to score TCR-TCR, TCR-HLA and TCR-CMV co-occurrence, with a repertoire-size bias correction applied to the TCR pairs. In a later analysis, false discovery rates were estimated by permuting HLA or CMV assignments 20 times. A later analysis grouped co-occurring TCRs with DBSCAN, adding TCRdist sequence similarity when clustering within HLA-allele-positive subsets. Repertoires with fewer than 30,000 or more than 120,000 public chains were left out of co-occurrence clustering, as were four to six repertoires with anomalous nucleotide sharing. TCRdb obtained this table from immuneACCESS and retained in-frame rearrangements with V and J assigned. These tables miss some clones; where compared with another copy, unresolved V genes account for less than half of the shortfall, and the remainder is unexplained. V and J calls and clone size follow that table, whereas D and trimming were derived from the DNA. Here the sample has approximately 190,000 clones; roughly 80% occur a single time. Around 4% of the sample comes from the top ten.

From the cysteine up to the phenylalanine, the CDR3 has a length of 16 residues. CDR3 DNA is the only sequence kept; it has 48 bases, read in frame from the first base. The V end gives up 3 bases and the J end 7 bases, leaving 13 bases in the junction not matched to a gene. CDR1 is given as SGHRS and CDR2 as YFSETQ, both from the germline V gene. Here the chain combines TRBV5-1 and TRBJ2-7, with TRBD2 identical over 10 junction bases. The receptor's source is a man aged 50-59 years in good health and CMV-seronegative. What was sequenced was PBMCs. The DNA sequence reads TGCGCCAGCAGCTACACCTCTAGCGGGGGCCGCGAAGAGCAGTACTTC. Its protein is CASSYTSSGGREEQYF.